Listed here are 20 T cell receptor beta chains from one sample, sequenced in a study of naive and memory T cell subsets. The library had UMIs added by 3' ligation of an oligonucleotide to TCR cDNA. The SP2 primer and nested alpha and beta constant region primers amplified ligated cDNA in four rounds. TCRdb reanalysed the 5' RACE reads using MiXCR and keeps one entry per CDR3 protein. The table records 50,000 to 60,000 distinct CDR3 sequences, less than 10% of them present only once. These receptor sequences come from a female donor in good health.

This clonotype occurred many times. The chain joins TRBV12-3 or TRBV12-4 to TRBJ2-1; 8 bases are a match to TRBD2. The CDR3 runs 16 residues. V lost 7 bases to trimming and J lost 6 bases; unmatched junction nucleotides: 14. Here the CDR3 reads CASTPREGGGRNEQFF. CDR3 bases: TGTGCCAGCACCCCTCGGGAGGGGGGGGGCCGCAATGAGCAGTTCTTC.

The DNA of the CDR3 is TGTGCCAGCAGCCAAGATTCTGGGCGGGGGATGGGTCGGTATTTT. As protein: CASSQDSGRGMGRYF. The chain combines TRBV4-2 with TRBJ2-3; the match to TRBD2 covers 7 bases. From germline, CDR1 is LGHNA and CDR2 YNFKEQ. V dropped 0 bases and J dropped 14; count of bases not matched to a gene: 14. The CDR3 sequence is 15 residues long.

This clonotype was counted at least ten times. CDR3 sequence: CASSQDSPGTNEQFF. CDR3 sequence (DNA): TGTGCCAGCAGCCAAGATTCTCCGGGAACCAATGAGCAGTTCTTC. The chain combines TRBV3-1 with TRBJ2-1; the D gene is possibly TRBD2 (5 bases). CDR1 is LGHDT and CDR2 is YNNKEL in the germline V gene (reference sequence). The V and J ends lost 0 bases and 6 bases respectively, with 12 bases between them. The CDR3 has 15 amino acids.

This clonotype was seen many times. The genes are TRBV5-6 and TRBJ1-6; no reliable D call. The CDR3 has 18 amino acids. V was trimmed by 4 bases and J by 3 bases, leaving 20 bases between them. Germline-derived CDR1 and CDR2 are SGHDT and YYEEEE. The CDR3 loop reads CASSPLKAGGLYNSPLHF. The DNA for the CDR3 is TGTGCCAGCAGCCCCCTCAAGGCAGGTGGGCTCTATAATTCACCCCTCCACTTT.

This chain uses TRBV4-1 with TRBJ1-1; D gene uncertain. There are 15 residues in the CDR3. Looked up from germline, CDR1 is MGHRA and CDR2 is YSYEKL. Trimming left V 1 base short and J 4 bases short, with 13 bases between. The CDR3 DNA sequence: TGCGCCAGCAGCCAAGGGGAAGGTGTGGTCACTGAAGCTTTCTTT. Residues: CASSQGEGVVTEAFF.

This clonotype was recorded a few times. This rearrangement joins TRBV9 to TRBJ1-3; TRBD1 is a possible D gene (6 bases). This CDR3 region has 15 residues. The V end was cut by 2 bases, the J end by 4 bases, with 13 bases between. CDR1 and CDR2 from the germline V gene are SGDLS and YYNGEE. DNA of the CDR3: TGTGCCAGCAGCGTGGGCACAGGGTACGGAAACACCATATATTTT. Amino acids: CASSVGTGYGNTIYF.

This clonotype has more than one count but fewer than ten. The chain has TRBV13 and TRBJ2-3, with a tentative D call TRBD2 (5 bases). V lost 3 bases and J lost 9, with 16 bases in between. Germline values: CDR1 PRHDT, CDR2 FYEKMQ (reference sequence). This CDR3 has 14 residues. CDR3 in amino acids: CASSFRSEEITQYF. The CDR3 DNA is TGTGCCAGCAGCTTTAGGTCGGAGGAGATCACGCAGTATTTT.

This clonotype appeared a few times. This chain links TRBV7-2 with TRBJ2-5, with D possibly TRBD1 on 6 matching bases. Trimming shortened V by 1 base and J by 5 bases, and 11 bases separated the two germline ends. The CDR3 runs to 14 residues. Germline assignment: CDR1 SGHTA and CDR2 FQGNSA. The CDR3 region is CASSLGGQEETQYF. As DNA, the CDR3 is TGTGCCAGCAGCTTAGGGGGACAAGAGGAGACCCAGTACTTC.

With regard to this clonotype: A much larger clone lies a single base off, so this may be a read error. The chain employs TRBV28 and TRBJ2-3, with D uncertain. Per the germline V gene, CDR1 is MDHEN and CDR2 is SYDVKM. The CDR3 runs to 14 residues. CDR3 bases: TGTGCCAGCAGAGAGCTGGCAAGCATAGATACGCAGTATTTT. Its translation is CASRELASIDTQYF.

This clonotype was counted a few times. V usage is TRBV7-3 and J usage is TRBJ2-1, with D perhaps given as TRBD1 or TRBD2 (5 bases each). CDR3 length: 16 amino acids. With 4 bases removed from V and 4 bases from J, the gap between germline ends came to 17 bases. Per the germline V gene, CDR1 is SGHTA and CDR2 is FQGTGA. The CDR3 coding sequence is TGTGCCAGCAGCTCGAGAGGGGCGCTTGCTTACAATGAGCAGTTCTTC. This sequence encodes CASSSRGALAYNEQFF.

Comment on this clonotype: This may arise from a read error, as a much more abundant clone is one base away. The rearrangement links TRBV19 to TRBJ1-5; D is uncertain. CDR1 and CDR2 (germline): LNHDA, SQIVND (reference sequence). The CDR3 totals 13 residues. The V and J ends lost 2 bases and 8 bases respectively, with 10 bases between them. The CDR3 spells CASSIRSREPQHF. The CDR3 nucleotides read TGTGCCAGTAGTATAAGGAGTAGGGAGCCCCAGCATTTT.

J is TRBJ1-3 and V is TRBV6-2 or TRBV6-3; TRBD1 might be the D (5 bases). The CDR3 sequence is 15 residues long. CDR1 is MNHEY, CDR2 SVGEGT, per germline. V lost 7 bases to trimming and J lost 0 bases, with 13 bases between them. The DNA of the CDR3 is TGTGCCAGCAAATCGACAGCCAACTCTGGAAACACCATATATTTT. Amino acid sequence: CASKSTANSGNTIYF.

At least ten counts were recorded for this clonotype. The V and J genes are TRBV6-6 and TRBJ2-2, with D unclear. The V end was cut by 6 bases, the J end by 7 bases, with 9 bases between. Germline CDR1 and CDR2: MNHNY and SVGAGI (reference sequence). The CDR3 is made up of 12 amino acids. CDR3 amino acids: CASRPGGGELFF. CDR3 nucleotides: TGTGCCAGCAGGCCGGGTGGCGGGGAGCTGTTTTTT.

This clonotype was picked up many times. V and J are TRBV4-3 and TRBJ1-4, with D perhaps matching TRBD1 (6 bases). The length of the CDR3 is 17 residues. The germline V and J ends were trimmed by 0 bases and 5 bases, with 16 bases remaining between them. CDR1 LGHNA and CDR2 YSLEER come from the germline V gene. Written as DNA, the CDR3 is TGCGCCAGCAGCCAAGATTATAAGGGGGGACCAAATGAAAAACTGTTTTTT. It translates to CASSQDYKGGPNEKLFF.

In its sample, this clonotype was seen many times. The chain carries TRBV29-1 and TRBJ2-1, with D perhaps matching TRBD1 (5 bases). Germline CDR1 is SQVTM and CDR2 is ANQGSEA. CDR3 length: 14 residues. The V end lost 7 bases, the J end lost 0 bases, and 13 bases lay between the germline ends. The CDR3 DNA follows: TGCAGCGCTAGAGACAGCGCCTCCTACAATGAGCAGTTCTTC. Encoded protein: CSARDSASYNEQFF.

This clonotype has a handful of counts. V is TRBV6-6 and J is TRBJ2-5, with TRBD1 matching 7 bases. V dropped 5 bases and J dropped 5; count of bases not matched to a gene: 5. Germline V gene data show CDR1 as MNHNY and CDR2 as SVGAGI (reference sequence). This CDR3 region has 13 residues. The CDR3 loop is CASSRQGHETQYF. The CDR3 DNA is TGTGCCAGCAGTAGACAGGGTCACGAGACCCAGTACTTC.

This clonotype has more than one count but fewer than ten. The CDR3: CASSSRGFLSGANVLTF. Here the CDR3 DNA reads TGTGCCAGCAGTTCCAGAGGATTCCTCTCTGGGGCCAACGTCCTGACTTTC. The rearrangement links TRBV12-3 or TRBV12-4 to TRBJ2-6; D is unclear. The CDR3 totals 17 residues. The V gene lost 4 bases and the J gene lost 0 bases, with 13 bases spanning the gap.

This clonotype has more than one count but fewer than ten. This sequence joins TRBV12-3 or TRBV12-4 and TRBJ2-1, with D possibly being TRBD1 (5 bases). The CDR3 is 16 amino acids. The V end was cut by 1 base, the J end by 0 bases, with 10 bases between. The CDR3 bases are TGTGCCAGCAGTTTAGTCAGGGAAAGCTCCTACAATGAGCAGTTCTTC. Amino acid sequence: CASSLVRESSYNEQFF.

The J gene is TRBJ1-2, the V gene TRBV20-1; D not certain. V dropped 3 bases and J dropped 1 base, with 12 bases sitting between them. The CDR3 runs to 14 residues. Germline CDR1 is DFQATT and CDR2 is SNEGSKA (reference sequence). The CDR3 DNA follows: TGCAGTGCTAGGGGTGGGATTCTTAACTATGGCTACACCTTC. This sequence encodes CSARGGILNYGYTF.

Ten or more counts support this clonotype. The chain employs TRBV29-1 and TRBJ1-3; no firm D call. V shed 7 bases and J shed 4 bases, with 14 bases lying between them. This CDR3 comprises 13 residues. Germline V gene sequence: CDR1 SQVTM, CDR2 ANQGSEA. CDR3 protein: CSAMTLAGNTIYF. CDR3 DNA: TGCAGCGCCATGACCCTAGCCGGAAACACCATATATTTT.